This T cell receptor (beta chain) came from a study of blood T cell repertoires in COVID-19. Study summary: T cells, B-cell-depleted T cells, or PBMCs provided the cDNA or gDNA that served as material.

The repertoire was sequenced with immunoSEQ multiplex PCR; TCRdb's copy has only in-frame clones and lacks some. The repertoire holds 200,000 to 250,000 clones, with 80% to 90% as singletons. Sequencing was performed on PBMCs or T cells enriched from blood (not recorded which). The TCR comes from a man aged 40-55 years who had recovered from COVID-19.

CDR3 nucleotide sequence: TGTGCCAGCTCACCGCCTAGCGGATCCTACGAGCAGTACTTC. This translates into CASSPPSGSYEQYF. The genes are TRBV18 and TRBJ2-7; TRBD2 matches at 7 bases. The CDR3 is 14 amino acids. V was pared by 3 bases and J by 1 base, with 3 bases of the junction left unmatched. Germline assignment: CDR1 KGHSH and CDR2 LQKENI.